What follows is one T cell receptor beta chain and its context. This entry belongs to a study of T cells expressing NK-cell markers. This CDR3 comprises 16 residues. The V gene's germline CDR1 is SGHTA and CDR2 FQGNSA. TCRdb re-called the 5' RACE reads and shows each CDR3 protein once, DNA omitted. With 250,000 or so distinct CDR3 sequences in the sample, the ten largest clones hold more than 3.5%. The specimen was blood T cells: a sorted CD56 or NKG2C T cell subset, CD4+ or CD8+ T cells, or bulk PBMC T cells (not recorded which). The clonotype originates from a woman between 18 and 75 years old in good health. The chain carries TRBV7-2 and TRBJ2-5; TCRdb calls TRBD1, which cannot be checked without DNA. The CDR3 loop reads CASSLDGIRALETQYF.